A single sample gave rise to the 10 T cell receptor beta chains below, sequenced in a study of blood T cell repertoires in COVID-19. Method: immunoSEQ multiplex PCR; TCRdb's copy keeps in-frame clones and lacks some. The sample contains about 200,000 clones, 70% to 90% of which appear only once. The sequenced sample consisted of peripheral blood. The receptors shown here come from a woman aged 65 to 85 with COVID-19, enrolled during active disease.

The CDR3: CSVEWQGRGTYEQYF. In DNA, the CDR3 is TGCAGCGTTGAATGGCAGGGCAGGGGGACGTACGAGCAGTACTTC. The genes are TRBV29-1 and TRBJ2-7; 7 positions agree with TRBD1. The CDR3 length is 15 residues. Germline CDR1 and CDR2: SQVTM and ANQGSEA. The V segment lost 2 bases and the J segment 4 bases; nucleotides outside the gene matches: 11.

This chain links TRBV2 with TRBJ1-2; D is perhaps TRBD1 (5 bases). V lost 8 bases, J lost 8 bases, and 24 bases lay in between. Germline CDR1 reads SNHLY; CDR2 reads FYNNEI. There are 15 residues in the CDR3. The CDR3 reads CASGPEWGGVQGYTF. CDR3 coding DNA: TGTGCCAGCGGACCAGAGTGGGGGGGTGTACAAGGCTACACCTTC.

This clone was detected once. V is TRBV29-1 and J is TRBJ1-1, with a tentative D call TRBD1 (6 bases). The ends were cut back, 6 bases at V and 2 bases at J, with 13 bases in the middle. Germline CDR1 and CDR2: SQVTM and ANQGSEA. This CDR3 has 13 residues. CDR3 in DNA: TGCAGCGTGGCTGGGACAAGAAACACTGAAGCTTTCTTT. Translation: CSVAGTRNTEAFF.

The chain uses TRBV9 and TRBJ1-3; maybe TRBD1 (5 bases). CDR1 and CDR2 from the germline V gene are SGDLS and YYNGEE. The CDR3 contains 16 residues. Trimming stripped 4 bases from V and 0 bases from J, with 14 bases between. This CDR3 reads CASSSRGDHSGNTIYF. The CDR3, as DNA: TGTGCCAGCAGCAGCCGGGGGGACCACTCTGGAAACACCATATATTTT. The full variable domain, completed using reference TRBV9 and TRBJ1-3, is DSGVTQTPKHLITATGQRVTLRCSPRSGDLSVYWYQQSLDQGLQFLIQYYNGEERAKGNILERFSAQQFPDLHSELNLSSLELGDSALYFCASSSRGDHSGNTIYFGEGSWLTVV.

This clone showed up just a few times. The chain couples TRBV6-4 to TRBJ2-3; 9 bases fit TRBD2. In germline, CDR1 is MRHNA, CDR2 SNTAGT. V trimming: 3 bases; J trimming: 5 bases; junction bases outside the gene matches: 3. The CDR3 loop spans 14 amino acids. The CDR3 sequence is CASSEASGKDTQYF. The CDR3 nucleotides read TGTGCCAGCAGTGAAGCTAGCGGGAAAGATACGCAGTATTTT.

The chain combines TRBV5-1 with TRBJ2-1; TRBD1 matches at 9 bases. V trimming: 4 bases; J trimming: 5 bases; junction bases outside the gene matches: 10. The CDR3 totals 16 residues. Per germline, CDR1 SGHRS and CDR2 YFSETQ. CDR3 DNA sequence: TGCGCCAGCAGCCCGGGACAGGGCAGGACCAACAATGAGCAGTTCTTC. Translating gives CASSPGQGRTNNEQFF.

This chain uses TRBV10-3 with TRBJ2-1, with 9 bases fitting TRBD2. From germline, CDR1 is ENHRY and CDR2 SYGVKD. The CDR3 consists of 17 residues. J was trimmed by 7 bases and V by 2 bases; bases with no gene match: 12. CDR3 region: CAISEPPGAGGKNEQFF. CDR3 DNA: TGTGCCATCAGTGAGCCTCCCGGAGCGGGGGGTAAAAATGAGCAGTTCTTC.

This chain uses TRBV30 with TRBJ2-3; 10 nucleotides align to TRBD2. Germline V lookup: CDR1 GTSNPN, CDR2 SVGIG (reference sequence). V trimming: 4 bases; J trimming: 9 bases; junction bases outside the gene matches: 10. The length of the CDR3 is 14 residues. CDR3 in DNA: TGTGCCTGGAATGAGCTAGCGGGAGACAACACGCAGTATTTT. Protein sequence: CAWNELAGDNTQYF.

The V and J genes are TRBV7-2 and TRBJ2-1, with a possible D match to TRBD2 (7 bases). Germline CDR1 and CDR2: SGHTA and FQGNSA. Trimming took 1 base from V and 0 from J, leaving 10 bases between them. This CDR3 region has 16 residues. CDR3 coding DNA: TGTGCCAGCAGCTTAGGGGCGGGGGCCTCCTACAATGAGCAGTTCTTC. Protein: CASSLGAGASYNEQFF.

V and J are TRBV28 and TRBJ2-1, with 8 bases lining up with TRBD1. V was pared by 6 bases and J by 4 bases, with 8 bases of the junction left unmatched. Germline CDR1 and CDR2: MDHEN and SYDVKM. The CDR3 has 15 amino acids. CDR3 DNA: TGTGCCAGCAGCGAACCGGGACAGGAATACAATGAGCAGTTCTTC. Translated: CASSEPGQEYNEQFF. Drawing the rest from reference TRBV28 and TRBJ2-1, the complete variable domain is DVKVTQSSRYLVKRTGEKVFLECVQDMDHENMFWYRQDPGLGLRLIYFSYDVKMKEKGDIPEGYSVSREKKERFSLILESASTNQTSMYLCASSEPGQEYNEQFFGPGTRLTVL.